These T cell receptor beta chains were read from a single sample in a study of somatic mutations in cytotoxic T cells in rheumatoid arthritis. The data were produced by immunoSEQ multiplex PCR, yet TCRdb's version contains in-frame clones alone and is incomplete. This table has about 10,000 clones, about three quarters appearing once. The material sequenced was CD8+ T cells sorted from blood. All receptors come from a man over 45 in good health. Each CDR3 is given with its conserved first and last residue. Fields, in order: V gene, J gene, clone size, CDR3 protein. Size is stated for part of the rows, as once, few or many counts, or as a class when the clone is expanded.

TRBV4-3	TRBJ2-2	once	CASSPSSDRALGTGELFF
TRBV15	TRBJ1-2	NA	CATSRIQGSNNNYGYTF
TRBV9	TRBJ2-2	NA	CASSVGGGDTGELFF
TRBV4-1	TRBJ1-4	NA	CASSQAMRSAEKLFF
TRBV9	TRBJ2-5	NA	CASSGGSLAGAGQETQYF
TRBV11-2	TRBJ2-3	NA	CASSTSGLTDTQYF
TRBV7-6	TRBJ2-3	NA	CASSFTGTDTQYF
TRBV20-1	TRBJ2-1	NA	CSVKRGLEQFF
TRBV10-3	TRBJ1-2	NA	CAISETSSDGYTF
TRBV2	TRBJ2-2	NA	CASSRQGAGTGELFF
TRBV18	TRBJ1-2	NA	CASSPNDRSYGYTF
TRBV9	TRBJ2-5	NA	CASSPTGDAWETQYF
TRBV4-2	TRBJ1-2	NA	CASSQGSGEGYGYTF
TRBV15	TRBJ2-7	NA	CATSRDRFKYEQYF
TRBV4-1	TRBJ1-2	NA	CASSQARGGGVNYGYTF